The following is a T cell receptor (beta chain) sequence with its context. The antigen remains undetermined. The entry originates in a study of OX40 agonist ivuxolimab in advanced cancers. The overall study: Clinicians treated patients with ivuxolimab, an agonistic anti-OX40 (CD134) antibody.

The germline CDR1 and CDR2 sequences are SGHTS and YDEGEE. CDR3 length: 16 amino acids. Between the trimmed V and J ends, which lost 4 bases and 0 bases, there was a span of 14 bases. The data were produced by immunoSEQ multiplex PCR, yet TCRdb's version contains in-frame clones alone and is incomplete. The sample yields 30,000 to 35,000 clones, about 88% seen once. General study results and limits: Averaging showed that CD8+ T cells had more expanded clones than CD4+ did.

The material was CD4+ or CD8+ T cells sorted from blood, obtained in a trial of the OX40 agonist ivuxolimab. This receptor was obtained from an adult with an advanced solid tumor such as melanoma, head and neck, liver or kidney cancer. The chain has TRBV5-8 and TRBJ1-5, with D perhaps TRBD1 (5 bases). CDR3 DNA: TGTGCCAGCAGCCTGGGACTGGATTATAGCAATCAGCCCCAGCATTTT. Translated, it gives CASSLGLDYSNQPQHF.